This T cell receptor beta chain was observed in a study of blood T cell repertoires in COVID-19. Looked up from germline, CDR1 is KGHDR and CDR2 is SFDVKD. The J segment lost 0 bases and the V segment lost 4 bases, leaving 9 bases of the junction unmatched. This CDR3 spans 18 amino acids. Sequenced by immunoSEQ multiplex PCR; TCRdb stores in-frame clones only, minus some. The table records 30,000 to 40,000 clones, 80% to 85% of them present only once. This TCR came from a man aged 60 to 75 with COVID-19, enrolled during active disease. Sequencing was done on a sample of peripheral blood. The chain couples TRBV24-1 to TRBJ1-5; 9 bases line up with TRBD1. This CDR3 reads CATSDPTGGPYSNQPQHF. The CDR3 DNA reads as TGTGCCACCAGTGACCCCACAGGGGGCCCTTATAGCAATCAGCCCCAGCATTTT.